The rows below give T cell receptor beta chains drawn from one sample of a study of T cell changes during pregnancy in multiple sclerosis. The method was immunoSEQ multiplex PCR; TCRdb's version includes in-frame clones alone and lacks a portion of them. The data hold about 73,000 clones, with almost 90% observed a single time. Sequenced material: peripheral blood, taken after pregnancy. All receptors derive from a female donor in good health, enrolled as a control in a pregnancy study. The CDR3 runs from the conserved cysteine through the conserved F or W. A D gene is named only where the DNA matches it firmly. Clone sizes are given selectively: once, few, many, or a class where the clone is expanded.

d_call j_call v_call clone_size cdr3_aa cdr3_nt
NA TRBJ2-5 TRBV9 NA CASSARGQTPQETQYF TGTGCCAGCAGCGCCAGAGGACAGACTCCTCAAGAGACCCAGTACTTC
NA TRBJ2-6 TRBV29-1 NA CSVCNSGANVLTF TGCAGCGTTTGTAACTCTGGGGCCAACGTCCTGACTTTC
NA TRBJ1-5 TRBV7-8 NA CASSSSGWYSNQPQHF TGTGCCAGCAGCTCCTCCGGGTGGTATAGCAATCAGCCCCAGCATTTT
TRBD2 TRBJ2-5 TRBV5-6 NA CASSLTGGQETQYF TGTGCCAGCAGTCTAACGGGGGGACAAGAGACCCAGTACTTC
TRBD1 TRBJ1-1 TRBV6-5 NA CASRRDSSNTEAFF TGTGCCAGCAGGAGGGACAGTAGCAACACTGAAGCTTTCTTT
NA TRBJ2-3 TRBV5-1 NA CASSLWGADTQYF TGCGCCAGCAGCTTGTGGGGGGCAGATACGCAGTATTTT
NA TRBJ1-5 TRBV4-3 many CASSQEGGGPGIISVDQPQHF TGCGCCAGCAGCCAAGAAGGGGGTGGGCCTGGGATAATATCGGTGGATCAGCCCCAGCATTTT
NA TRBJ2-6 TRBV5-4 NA CASSLGPYSGANVLTF TGTGCCAGCAGCTTGGGTCCTTACTCTGGGGCCAACGTCCTGACTTTC
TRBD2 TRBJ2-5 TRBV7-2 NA CASRTPSGSVEETQYF TGTGCCAGCAGAACTCCTAGCGGGAGCGTCGAGGAGACCCAGTACTTC
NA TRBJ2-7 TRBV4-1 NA CASSQSGTPSYEQYF TGCGCCAGCAGCCAGAGCGGGACACCTTCCTACGAGCAGTACTTC
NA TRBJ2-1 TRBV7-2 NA CASSLEQGRSYNEQFF TGTGCCAGCAGCTTAGAACAGGGTAGATCCTACAATGAGCAGTTCTTC
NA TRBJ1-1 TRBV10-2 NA CASSDSSAEAFF TGCGCCAGCAGTGATAGTTCGGCTGAAGCTTTCTTT
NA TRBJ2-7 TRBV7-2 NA CASSLGLTQSEQYF TGTGCCAGCAGCTTAGGACTCACCCAATCCGAGCAGTACTTC
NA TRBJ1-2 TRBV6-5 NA CASSFLRLGLTYGYTF TGTGCCAGCAGTTTCCTCCGACTGGGGCTTACCTATGGCTACACCTTC
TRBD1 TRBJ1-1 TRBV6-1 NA CASEGQGAPEAFF TGTGCCAGCGAGGGACAGGGCGCGCCTGAAGCTTTCTTT
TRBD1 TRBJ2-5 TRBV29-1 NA CSARDRLETQYF TGCAGCGCACGGGACAGGCTGGAGACCCAGTACTTC
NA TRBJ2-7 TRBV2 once CASLGTGGYDEQYF TGTGCCAGTCTTGGGACGGGGGGCTATGACGAGCAGTACTTC
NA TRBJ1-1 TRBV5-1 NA CASSRRGSANTEAFF TGCGCCAGCAGCCGCCGTGGGAGCGCAAACACTGAAGCTTTCTTT
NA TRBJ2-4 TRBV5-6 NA CASSGWGERYIQYF TGTGCCAGCAGCGGGTGGGGGGAGCGGTACATTCAGTACTTC
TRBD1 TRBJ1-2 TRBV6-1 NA CASGGYTGGSGYTF TGTGCCAGCGGGGGCTATACAGGGGGAAGCGGCTACACCTTC
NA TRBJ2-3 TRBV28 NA CASSVPPLTDTQYF TGTGCCAGCAGTGTCCCCCCCCTCACAGATACGCAGTATTTT
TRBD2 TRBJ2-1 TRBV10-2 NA CASSPGLAGYNEQFF TGCGCCAGCAGCCCGGGACTAGCGGGGTACAATGAGCAGTTCTTC
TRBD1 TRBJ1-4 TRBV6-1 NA CASSVRDRDEKLFF TGTGCCAGCAGTGTCCGGGACAGGGATGAAAAACTGTTTTTT
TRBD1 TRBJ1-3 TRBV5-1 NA CASSPGGRILSGNTIYF TGCGCCAGCAGCCCAGGGGGGAGGATACTCTCTGGAAACACCATATATTTT
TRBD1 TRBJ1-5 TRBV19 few CASTPTGEGFISNQPQHF TGTGCCAGTACCCCGACAGGGGAAGGGTTTATTAGCAATCAGCCCCAGCATTTT
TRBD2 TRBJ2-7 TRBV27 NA CASSFQRGVEYF TGTGCCAGCAGTTTTCAGCGGGGTGTGGAGTACTTC
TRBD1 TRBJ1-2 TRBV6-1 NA CASSGTGGNGYTF TGTGCCAGCAGTGGCACAGGGGGGAATGGCTACACCTTC
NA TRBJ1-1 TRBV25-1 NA CASSDRGVATEAFF TGTGCCAGCAGTGACCGCGGGGTGGCCACTGAAGCTTTCTTT
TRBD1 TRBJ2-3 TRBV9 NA CASSGTGAGDTQYF TGTGCCAGCAGCGGAACAGGGGCGGGCGATACGCAGTATTTT
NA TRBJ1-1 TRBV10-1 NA CASSESPPGGTNTEAFF TGCGCCAGCAGTGAGTCTCCGCCGGGAGGCACGAACACTGAAGCTTTCTTT
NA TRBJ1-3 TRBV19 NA CASSSGVRNTIYF TGTGCCAGTAGTTCAGGGGTTAGAAACACCATATATTTT
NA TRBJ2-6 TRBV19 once CASSGFLTSQSRANVLTF TGTGCCAGTAGTGGTTTTTTGACATCACAAAGTCGGGCCAACGTCCTGACTTTC
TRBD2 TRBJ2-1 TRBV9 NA CASSVVPGTSGRAVPEQFF TGTGCCAGCAGCGTGGTCCCCGGGACTAGCGGGAGGGCCGTACCTGAGCAGTTCTTC
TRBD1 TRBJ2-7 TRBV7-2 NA CASSPLQGAWQYF TGTGCCAGCAGCCCGCTACAGGGGGCTTGGCAGTACTTC
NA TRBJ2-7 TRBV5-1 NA CASSLSLEYEQYF TGCGCCAGCAGCTTGTCCTTAGAGTACGAGCAGTACTTC
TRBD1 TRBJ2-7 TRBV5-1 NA CASSYRDRVHEQYF TGCGCCAGCAGCTACCGGGACAGGGTCCACGAGCAGTACTTC
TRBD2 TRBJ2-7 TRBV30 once CAWSNTGTSGYEQYF TGTGCCTGGAGCAATACCGGGACTAGCGGCTACGAGCAGTACTTC
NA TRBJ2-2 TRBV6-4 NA CASSDGQSNTGELFF TGTGCCAGCAGTGATGGACAATCGAACACCGGGGAGCTGTTTTTT
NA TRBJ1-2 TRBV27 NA CASSLGLSTNYGYTF TGTGCCAGCAGTTTAGGTTTATCTACTAACTATGGCTACACCTTC
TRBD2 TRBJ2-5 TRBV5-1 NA CASSYPTSGGQSQETQYF TGCGCCAGCAGCTACCCGACTAGCGGGGGCCAGAGTCAAGAGACCCAGTACTTC
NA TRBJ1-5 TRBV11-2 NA CASSSVPGLGPQHF TGTGCCAGCAGCTCGGTGCCAGGGCTCGGGCCCCAGCATTTT
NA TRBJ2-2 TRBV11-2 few CASSVGQGSYTGELFF TGTGCCAGCAGCGTAGGGCAGGGGTCTTACACCGGGGAGCTGTTTTTT
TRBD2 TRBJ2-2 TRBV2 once CASSEALPGGLGAGELFF TGTGCCAGCAGTGAAGCGCTACCGGGGGGGCTGGGTGCCGGGGAGCTGTTTTTT
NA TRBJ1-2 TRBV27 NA CASSLFGGSDGYTF TGTGCCAGCAGTTTATTTGGGGGGAGTGATGGCTACACCTTC
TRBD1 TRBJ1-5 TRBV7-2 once CASSIARTGGNQPQHF TGTGCCAGCAGCATTGCCCGGACAGGTGGCAATCAGCCCCAGCATTTT
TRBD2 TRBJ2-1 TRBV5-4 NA CATEPTPLAGPSSYNEQFF TGTGCCACCGAACCAACCCCACTAGCGGGTCCTAGCTCCTACAATGAGCAGTTCTTC
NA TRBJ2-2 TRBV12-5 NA CASGPPNAGNTGELFF TGTGCTAGTGGGCCCCCCAACGCGGGGAACACCGGGGAGCTGTTTTTT
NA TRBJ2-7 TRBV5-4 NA CASSLGESSYEQYF TGTGCCAGCAGCTTGGGGGAGAGCTCCTACGAGCAGTACTTC
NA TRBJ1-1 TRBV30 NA CAWMGQPIREAFF TGTGCCTGGATGGGCCAACCGATTCGCGAAGCTTTCTTT
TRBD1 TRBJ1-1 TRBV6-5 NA CASSYTRDRGTEAFF TGTGCCAGCAGCTACACCCGGGACAGGGGAACTGAAGCTTTCTTT
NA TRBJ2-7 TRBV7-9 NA CASSGSIYEQYF TGTGCCAGCAGCGGTAGCATCTACGAGCAGTACTTC
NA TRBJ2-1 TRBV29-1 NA CSVLYGIALRNEQFF TGCAGCGTTCTATACGGGATAGCGTTAAGAAATGAGCAGTTCTTC
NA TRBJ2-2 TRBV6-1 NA CASATGEYSTGELFF TGTGCCAGCGCTACGGGGGAGTATAGCACCGGGGAGCTGTTTTTT
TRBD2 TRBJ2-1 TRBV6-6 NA CASSPRAGGGANEQFF TGTGCCAGCAGCCCCCGGGCGGGCGGGGGGGCGAATGAGCAGTTCTTC
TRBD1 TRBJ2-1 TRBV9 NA CASSVAAGQVEQFF TGTGCCAGCAGCGTAGCCGCCGGACAGGTGGAGCAGTTCTTC
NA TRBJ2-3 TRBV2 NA CASSELDPPGTDTQYF TGTGCCAGCAGTGAATTGGACCCTCCAGGGACAGATACGCAGTATTTT
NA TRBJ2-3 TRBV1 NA CTSSQDRWRASGTDTQYF TGCACCAGCAGCCAAGATCGCTGGAGGGCTTCGGGCACAGATACGCAGTATTTT